Below, one TCR beta chain is given with its context. The entry originates in a study of OX40 agonist ivuxolimab in advanced cancers. The CDR3 consists of 15 residues. The ends were cut back, 0 bases at V and 3 bases at J, with 11 bases in the middle. Germline lookup yields CDR1 SGHTA and CDR2 FQGNSA. This table comes from immunoSEQ multiplex PCR, and its TCRdb copy is limited to in-frame clones, with some not included. The sample includes 90,000 or so clones, roughly 89% seen only once; the top ten take around 0.86%. Patients were excluded for autoimmune disease history or systemic immunosuppression. Specimen: CD4+ or CD8+ T cells sorted from blood, collected in a trial of the OX40 agonist ivuxolimab. V gene TRBV7-2 combines with J gene TRBJ1-1; tentatively, D is TRBD1 (6 bases). The clonotype comes from an adult with an advanced solid tumor such as melanoma, head and neck, liver or kidney cancer. CDR3: CASSLAKQGHTEAFF. The DNA of the CDR3 is TGTGCCAGCAGCTTAGCGAAACAGGGCCACACTGAAGCTTTCTTT. Full variable domain (outside the CDR3, taken from reference TRBV7-2 and TRBJ1-1): GAGVSQSPSNKVTEKGKDVELRCDPISGHTALYWYRQSLGQGLEFLIYFQGNSAPDKSGLPSDRFSAERTGGSVSTLTIQRTQQEDSAVYLCASSLAKQGHTEAFFGQGTRLTVV.